This TCR beta chain was profiled in a study of OX40 agonist ivuxolimab in advanced cancers. Here immunoSEQ multiplex PCR was the method, and the copy in TCRdb shows in-frame clones only, minus some. This sample has roughly 34,000 clones; 65% to 75% occur once, and the top ten carry under 20%. Points on this clone: The target antigen is unknown.

General study results and limits: With doses of 0.1-3.0 mg/kg, partial responders showed among the lowest clonal expansion.

This receptor was obtained from an adult with an advanced solid tumor such as melanoma, head and neck, liver or kidney cancer. The sample here was CD4+ or CD8+ T cells sorted from blood, taken in a trial of the OX40 agonist ivuxolimab.

This CDR3 reads CASSFQGADTEAFF. In DNA, the CDR3 is TGTGCCAGCAGTTTCCAGGGGGCGGACACTGAAGCTTTCTTT. The J gene is TRBJ1-1, the V gene TRBV2; 8 positions agree with TRBD1. The CDR3 runs 14 residues. Trimming took 5 bases from V and 3 from J; bases not matched to a gene: 5. The germline CDR1 and CDR2 sequences are SNHLY and FYNNEI.